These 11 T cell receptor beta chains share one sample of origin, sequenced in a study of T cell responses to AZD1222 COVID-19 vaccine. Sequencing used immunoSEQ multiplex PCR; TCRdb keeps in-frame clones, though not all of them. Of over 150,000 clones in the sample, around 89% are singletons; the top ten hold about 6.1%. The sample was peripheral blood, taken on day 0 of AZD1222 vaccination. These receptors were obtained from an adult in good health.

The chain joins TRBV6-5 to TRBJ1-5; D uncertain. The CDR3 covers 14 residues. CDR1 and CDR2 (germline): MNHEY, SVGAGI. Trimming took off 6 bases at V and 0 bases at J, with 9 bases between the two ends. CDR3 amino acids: CASSPGSSNQPQHF. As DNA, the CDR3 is TGTGCCAGCAGCCCGGGTAGTAGCAATCAGCCCCAGCATTTT.

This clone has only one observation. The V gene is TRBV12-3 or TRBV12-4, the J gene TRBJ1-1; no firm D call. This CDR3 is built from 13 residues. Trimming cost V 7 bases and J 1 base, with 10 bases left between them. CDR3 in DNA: TGTGCCAGCAACTCAGCACCGAACACTGAAGCTTTCTTT. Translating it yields CASNSAPNTEAFF.

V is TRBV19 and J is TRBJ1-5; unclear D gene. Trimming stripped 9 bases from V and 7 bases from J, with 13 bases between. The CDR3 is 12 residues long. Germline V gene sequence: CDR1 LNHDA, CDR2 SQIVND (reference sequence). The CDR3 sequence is CASGRSAQPQHF. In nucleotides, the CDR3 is TGTGCCAGCGGCCGCTCCGCGCAGCCCCAGCATTTT.

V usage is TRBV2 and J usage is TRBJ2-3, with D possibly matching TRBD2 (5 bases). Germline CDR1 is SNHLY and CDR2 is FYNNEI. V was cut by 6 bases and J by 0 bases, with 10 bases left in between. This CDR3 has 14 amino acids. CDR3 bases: TGTGCCAGCAGGCGCCGGGAAAGCACAGATACGCAGTATTTT. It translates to CASRRRESTDTQYF.

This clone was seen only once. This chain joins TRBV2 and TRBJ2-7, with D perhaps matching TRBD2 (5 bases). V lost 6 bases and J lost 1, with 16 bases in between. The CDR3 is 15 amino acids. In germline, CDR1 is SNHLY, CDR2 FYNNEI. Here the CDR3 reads CASSPNPPGSYEQYF. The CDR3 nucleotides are TGTGCCAGCAGCCCAAACCCACCGGGATCCTACGAGCAGTACTTC. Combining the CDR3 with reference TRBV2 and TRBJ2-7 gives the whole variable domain EPEVTQTPSHQVTQMGQEVILRCVPISNHLYFYWYRQILGQKVEFLVSFYNNEISEKSEIFDDQFSVERPDGSNFTLKIRSTKLEDSAMYFCASSPNPPGSYEQYFGPGTRLTVT.

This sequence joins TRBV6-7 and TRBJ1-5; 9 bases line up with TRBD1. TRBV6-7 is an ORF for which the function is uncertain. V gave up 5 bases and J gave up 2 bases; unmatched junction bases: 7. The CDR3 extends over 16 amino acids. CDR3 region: CASSTRQGVRNQPQHF. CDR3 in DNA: TGTGCCAGCAGTACGAGACAGGGGGTACGCAATCAGCCCCAGCATTTT.

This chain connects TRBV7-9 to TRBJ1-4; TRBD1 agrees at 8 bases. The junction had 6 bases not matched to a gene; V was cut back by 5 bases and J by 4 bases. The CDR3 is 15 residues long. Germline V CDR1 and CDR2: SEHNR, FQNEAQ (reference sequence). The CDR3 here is CASSTGGGVNEKLFF. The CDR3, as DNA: TGTGCCAGCAGCACAGGGGGGGGAGTTAATGAAAAACTGTTTTTT.

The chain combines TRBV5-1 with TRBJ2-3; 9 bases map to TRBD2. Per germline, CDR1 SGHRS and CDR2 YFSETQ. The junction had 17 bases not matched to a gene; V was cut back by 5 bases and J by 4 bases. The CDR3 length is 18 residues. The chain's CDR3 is CASRPTLAAGGFADTQYF. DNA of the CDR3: TGCGCCAGCAGGCCAACCCTAGCTGCGGGGGGGTTTGCAGATACGCAGTATTTT.

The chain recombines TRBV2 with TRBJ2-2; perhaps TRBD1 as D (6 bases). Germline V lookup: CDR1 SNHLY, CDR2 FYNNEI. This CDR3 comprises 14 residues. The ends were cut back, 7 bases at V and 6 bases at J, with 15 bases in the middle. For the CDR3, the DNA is TGTGCCAGCATTTTACAGGGCCGGGCCGGGGAGCTGTTTTTT. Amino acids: CASILQGRAGELFF. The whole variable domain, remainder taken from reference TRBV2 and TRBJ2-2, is EPEVTQTPSHQVTQMGQEVILRCVPISNHLYFYWYRQILGQKVEFLVSFYNNEISEKSEIFDDQFSVERPDGSNFTLKIRSTKLEDSAMYFCASILQGRAGELFFGEGSRLTVL.

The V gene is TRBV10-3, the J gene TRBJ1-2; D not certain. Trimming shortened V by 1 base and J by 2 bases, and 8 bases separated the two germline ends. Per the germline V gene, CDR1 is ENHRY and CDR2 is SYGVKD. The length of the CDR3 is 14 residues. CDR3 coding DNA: TGTGCCATCAGTGAGTGGGAACAGAACTATGGCTACACCTTC. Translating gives CAISEWEQNYGYTF.

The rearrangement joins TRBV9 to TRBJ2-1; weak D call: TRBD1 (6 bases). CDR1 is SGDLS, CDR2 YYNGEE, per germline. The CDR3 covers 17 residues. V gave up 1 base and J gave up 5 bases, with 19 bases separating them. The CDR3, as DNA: TGTGCCAGCAGCGTAACTATCCGCGTAGGGGGAAACAATGAGCAGTTCTTC. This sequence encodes CASSVTIRVGGNNEQFF.